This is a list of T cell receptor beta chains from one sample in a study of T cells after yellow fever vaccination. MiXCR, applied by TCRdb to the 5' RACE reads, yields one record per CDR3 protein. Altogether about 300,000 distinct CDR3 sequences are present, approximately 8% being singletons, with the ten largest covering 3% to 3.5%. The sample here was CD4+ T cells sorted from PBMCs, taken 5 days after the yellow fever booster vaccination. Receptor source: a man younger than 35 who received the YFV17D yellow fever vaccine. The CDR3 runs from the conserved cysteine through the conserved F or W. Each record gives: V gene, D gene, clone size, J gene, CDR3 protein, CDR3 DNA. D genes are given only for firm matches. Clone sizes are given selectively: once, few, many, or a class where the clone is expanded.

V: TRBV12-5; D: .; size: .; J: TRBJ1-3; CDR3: CASGLVQGSSGNTIYF; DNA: TGTGCTAGTGGTTTGGTCCAGGGGAGCTCTGGAAACACCATATATTTT
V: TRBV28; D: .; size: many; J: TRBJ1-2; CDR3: CASSLGVGYTF; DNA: TGTGCCAGCAGTTTGGGGGTTGGCTACACCTTC
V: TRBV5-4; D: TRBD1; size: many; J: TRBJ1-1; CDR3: CASGQGETEAFF; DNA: TGTGCCAGCGGACAGGGGGAGACTGAAGCTTTCTTT
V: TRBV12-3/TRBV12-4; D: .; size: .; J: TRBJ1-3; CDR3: CASKDRGNSGNTIYF; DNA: TGTGCCAGCAAAGATCGCGGGAACTCTGGAAACACCATATATTTT
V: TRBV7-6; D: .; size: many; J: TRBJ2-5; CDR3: CASSFGHWETQYF; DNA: TGTGCCAGCAGCTTTGGACATTGGGAGACCCAGTACTTC
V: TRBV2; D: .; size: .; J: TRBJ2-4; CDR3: CAIAGIPKNIQYF; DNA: TGTGCCATAGCCGGGATCCCCAAAAACATTCAGTACTTC
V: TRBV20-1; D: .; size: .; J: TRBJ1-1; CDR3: CSASRQPNTEAFF; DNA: TGCAGTGCTAGCCGACAGCCGAACACTGAAGCTTTCTTT
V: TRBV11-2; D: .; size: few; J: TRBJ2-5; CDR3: CASSYESEGKETQYF; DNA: TGTGCCAGCAGCTATGAGTCCGAGGGGAAAGAGACCCAGTACTTC
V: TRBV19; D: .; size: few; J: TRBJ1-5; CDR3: CASSSGRLNQPQHF; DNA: TGTGCCAGTAGTTCGGGCAGGCTCAATCAGCCCCAGCATTTT
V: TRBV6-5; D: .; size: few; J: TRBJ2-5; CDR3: CASSYTRGAGETQYF; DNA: TGTGCCAGCAGTTACACCCGGGGGGCGGGAGAGACCCAGTACTTC